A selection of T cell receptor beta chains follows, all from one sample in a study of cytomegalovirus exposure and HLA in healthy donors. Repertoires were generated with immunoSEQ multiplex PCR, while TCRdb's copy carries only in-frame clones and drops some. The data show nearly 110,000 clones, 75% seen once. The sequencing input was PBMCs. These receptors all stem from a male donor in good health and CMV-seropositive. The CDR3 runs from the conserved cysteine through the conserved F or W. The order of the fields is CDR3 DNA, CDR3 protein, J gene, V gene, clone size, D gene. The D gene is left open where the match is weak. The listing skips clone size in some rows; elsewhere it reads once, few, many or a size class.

CDR3 DNA: TGTGCCACCAGCAGAGTAAGACTAGCGACGACAGATACGCAGTATTTT
CDR3 protein: CATSRVRLATTDTQYF
J gene: TRBJ2-3
V gene: TRBV15
clone size: once
D gene: TRBD2

CDR3 DNA: TGTGCCAGCCACCCCCTAGGGCAGGGGTCCTATAATGAGCAGTTCTTC
CDR3 protein: CASHPLGQGSYNEQFF
J gene: TRBJ2-1
V gene: TRBV27
clone size: .
D gene: .

CDR3 DNA: TGTGCCAGCGGGCAGGGGGCTGGCTACACCTTC
CDR3 protein: CASGQGAGYTF
J gene: TRBJ1-2
V gene: TRBV28
clone size: .
D gene: TRBD1

CDR3 DNA: TGCGCCAGCAGCCCTCAAACCCCGGGATCCCCGGCCGGCTATGGCTACACCTTC
CDR3 protein: CASSPQTPGSPAGYGYTF
J gene: TRBJ1-2
V gene: TRBV4-3
clone size: .
D gene: .

CDR3 DNA: TGTGCCAGCAGCTTATATGGCTCCTCCCATGCGTACTTC
CDR3 protein: CASSLYGSSHAYF
J gene: TRBJ2-7
V gene: TRBV7-8
clone size: .
D gene: .

CDR3 DNA: TGTGCCAGCAGCGCCAGCGGAGGGAGGAACACCATATATTTT
CDR3 protein: CASSASGGRNTIYF
J gene: TRBJ1-3
V gene: TRBV9
clone size: .
D gene: .

CDR3 DNA: TGTGCCAGCAGTGAGGGGAGCGGGGGGGCCATGGAGACCCAGTACTTC
CDR3 protein: CASSEGSGGAMETQYF
J gene: TRBJ2-5
V gene: TRBV28
clone size: .
D gene: TRBD2

CDR3 DNA: TGTGCCAGCACTTACCTCGGGACTACAGATACGCAGTATTTT
CDR3 protein: CASTYLGTTDTQYF
J gene: TRBJ2-3
V gene: TRBV6-6
clone size: .
D gene: .

CDR3 DNA: TGTGCCAGCAGCTTACCCGAAGGGGGGGCCCAGTACTTC
CDR3 protein: CASSLPEGGAQYF
J gene: TRBJ2-5
V gene: TRBV7-9
clone size: few
D gene: .

CDR3 DNA: TGTGCCAGCAGTGGGTCCGAGGGGGCGTTGGGTAATTCACCCCTCCACTTT
CDR3 protein: CASSGSEGALGNSPLHF
J gene: TRBJ1-6
V gene: TRBV2
clone size: .
D gene: TRBD1

CDR3 DNA: TGTGCCAGCAGGCCTGAACTAGCGGGGGGGAGGTACGAGCAGTACTTC
CDR3 protein: CASRPELAGGRYEQYF
J gene: TRBJ2-7
V gene: TRBV6-6
clone size: .
D gene: TRBD2

CDR3 DNA: TGCGCCAGCAGCCAAGATTGGTTCGGTGGCACTGAAGCTTTCTTT
CDR3 protein: CASSQDWFGGTEAFF
J gene: TRBJ1-1
V gene: TRBV4-3
clone size: once
D gene: .

CDR3 DNA: TGTGCCAGCAGCTTGGTCGGCAATGAGCAGTTCTTC
CDR3 protein: CASSLVGNEQFF
J gene: TRBJ2-1
V gene: TRBV7-3
clone size: few
D gene: .

CDR3 DNA: TGCGCCAGCAGCCAAGATCTAGGTTCGATGGGAGATCAGCCCCAGCATTTT
CDR3 protein: CASSQDLGSMGDQPQHF
J gene: TRBJ1-5
V gene: TRBV4-3
clone size: .
D gene: .

CDR3 DNA: TGCAGCGCAGGGACACTGGATGAAGCTTTCTTT
CDR3 protein: CSAGTLDEAFF
J gene: TRBJ1-1
V gene: TRBV29-1
clone size: .
D gene: .

CDR3 DNA: TGTGCCGCCAGCGTGCAAAATAATTCACCCCTCCACTTT
CDR3 protein: CAASVQNNSPLHF
J gene: TRBJ1-6
V gene: TRBV2
clone size: .
D gene: .

CDR3 DNA: TGTGCCAGCATGAGAAGCTCCAGGGAAAAACTGTTTTTT
CDR3 protein: CASMRSSREKLFF
J gene: TRBJ1-4
V gene: TRBV6-5
clone size: .
D gene: .

CDR3 DNA: TGTGCCAGCAGCGCCCTACAGGGGGCCGACTACGAGCAGTACTTC
CDR3 protein: CASSALQGADYEQYF
J gene: TRBJ2-7
V gene: TRBV13
clone size: once
D gene: TRBD1

CDR3 DNA: TGTGCCAGCAGTTATGCCCCCAGTCTCAACACTGAAGCTTTCTTT
CDR3 protein: CASSYAPSLNTEAFF
J gene: TRBJ1-1
V gene: TRBV6-5
clone size: few
D gene: .

CDR3 DNA: TGTGCCAGCAGCCGGAGCGGGGGGGCAACAGATACGCAGTATTTT
CDR3 protein: CASSRSGGATDTQYF
J gene: TRBJ2-3
V gene: TRBV9
clone size: .
D gene: TRBD2

CDR3 DNA: TGTGCCAGCCCCCACGGGGAAGTGCTGGGAAACACCGGGGAGCTGTTTTTT
CDR3 protein: CASPHGEVLGNTGELFF
J gene: TRBJ2-2
V gene: TRBV7-7
clone size: .
D gene: .

CDR3 DNA: TGTGCCAGTAGTATCACGTCAGGGCCCTTAGAAAAACTGTTTTTT
CDR3 protein: CASSITSGPLEKLFF
J gene: TRBJ1-4
V gene: TRBV19
clone size: .
D gene: .

CDR3 DNA: TGTGCCAGCAGCCAAGATCCGGAGAGGAGTGCTAACTATGGCTACACCTTC
CDR3 protein: CASSQDPERSANYGYTF
J gene: TRBJ1-2
V gene: TRBV4-2
clone size: .
D gene: .

CDR3 DNA: TGTGCCAGCAAAGAGAAGGTCCTAGCCGATTACGAGCAGTACTTC
CDR3 protein: CASKEKVLADYEQYF
J gene: TRBJ2-7
V gene: TRBV27
clone size: once
D gene: .

CDR3 DNA: TGCGCCAGCAGCTTGGGCAGGGCCGATCAGCCCCAGCATTTT
CDR3 protein: CASSLGRADQPQHF
J gene: TRBJ1-5
V gene: TRBV5-1
clone size: .
D gene: .

CDR3 DNA: TGTGCCAGCAGTGGATGGACAGGGGGCTACGAGCAGTACTTC
CDR3 protein: CASSGWTGGYEQYF
J gene: TRBJ2-7
V gene: TRBV6-1
clone size: .
D gene: TRBD1

CDR3 DNA: TGTGCCAGCAGCTTGGGTCTGCGCTACGAGCAGTACTTC
CDR3 protein: CASSLGLRYEQYF
J gene: TRBJ2-7
V gene: TRBV5-4
clone size: .
D gene: .

CDR3 DNA: TGTGCCAGCAGTCCACTCGACAGGGGGCCCGAGCAGTACTTC
CDR3 protein: CASSPLDRGPEQYF
J gene: TRBJ2-7
V gene: TRBV28
clone size: .
D gene: TRBD1

CDR3 DNA: TGTGCCATCAGTGAGTGGGGAGTGAACTATGGCTACACCTTC
CDR3 protein: CAISEWGVNYGYTF
J gene: TRBJ1-2
V gene: TRBV10-3
clone size: .
D gene: .

CDR3 DNA: TGTGCCAGCAGCTCCTTACTAGCGCCCTCCCGGAACGAGCAGTACTTC
CDR3 protein: CASSSLLAPSRNEQYF
J gene: TRBJ2-7
V gene: TRBV7-6
clone size: few
D gene: TRBD2

CDR3 DNA: TGTGCCAGCAGCCCCCGGGGGGGGGCAGTTAACTATGGCTACACCTTC
CDR3 protein: CASSPRGGAVNYGYTF
J gene: TRBJ1-2
V gene: TRBV9
clone size: .
D gene: .

CDR3 DNA: TGTGCCAGCAGCGGGGACACGACCCCCTACGAGCAGTACTTC
CDR3 protein: CASSGDTTPYEQYF
J gene: TRBJ2-7
V gene: TRBV5-6
clone size: .
D gene: .

CDR3 DNA: TGTGCCAGCAGCCCCCGGGGGGACGAGCAGTACTTC
CDR3 protein: CASSPRGDEQYF
J gene: TRBJ2-7
V gene: TRBV28
clone size: .
D gene: TRBD2

CDR3 DNA: TGTGCCAGCAGCGTGGGGACAGGTCGGTACGAGCAGTACTTC
CDR3 protein: CASSVGTGRYEQYF
J gene: TRBJ2-7
V gene: TRBV9
clone size: few
D gene: TRBD1

CDR3 DNA: TGTGCCGTTCAAACAGGGTTTAACACTGAAGCTTTCTTT
CDR3 protein: CAVQTGFNTEAFF
J gene: TRBJ1-1
V gene: TRBV6-5
clone size: .
D gene: .

CDR3 DNA: TGTGCCAGCAGTTCTGGGACAGGGGGCACCGGGGAGCTGTTTTTT
CDR3 protein: CASSSGTGGTGELFF
J gene: TRBJ2-2
V gene: TRBV27
clone size: .
D gene: TRBD1

CDR3 DNA: TGTTCCAGCAGCCAACCAAAGGGACTAACCTTCTACGAGCAGTACTTC
CDR3 protein: CSSSQPKGLTFYEQYF
J gene: TRBJ2-7
V gene: TRBV7-9
clone size: .
D gene: TRBD2

CDR3 DNA: TGTGCCACCAGCAGAGATCCGGGATATACAGATACGCAGTATTTT
CDR3 protein: CATSRDPGYTDTQYF
J gene: TRBJ2-3
V gene: TRBV15
clone size: .
D gene: .

CDR3 DNA: TGTGCCAGCAGCTTATCTGACGACGGGGAACTGTTTTTT
CDR3 protein: CASSLSDDGELFF
J gene: TRBJ1-4
V gene: TRBV7-6
clone size: .
D gene: .

CDR3 DNA: TGTGCCAGCAGCTTGGCCGGGTTAGCGGGTACACGCGGCAATGAGCAGTTCTTC
CDR3 protein: CASSLAGLAGTRGNEQFF
J gene: TRBJ2-1
V gene: TRBV5-4
clone size: few
D gene: TRBD2

CDR3 DNA: TGTGCCAGCCGCAGCTCCTATAATTCACCCCTCCACTTT
CDR3 protein: CASRSSYNSPLHF
J gene: TRBJ1-6
V gene: TRBV2
clone size: .
D gene: .

CDR3 DNA: TGTGCCAGCAGTGTGGGACAGTTGAACACTGAAGCTTTCTTT
CDR3 protein: CASSVGQLNTEAFF
J gene: TRBJ1-1
V gene: TRBV2
clone size: .
D gene: TRBD1

CDR3 DNA: TGTGCCAGCAGCTTCAGGCAACACTCCTACGAGCAGTACTTC
CDR3 protein: CASSFRQHSYEQYF
J gene: TRBJ2-7
V gene: TRBV5-5
clone size: .
D gene: .

CDR3 DNA: TGTGCCACCAGCAGGGACTACTCCTACAATGAGCAGTTCTTC
CDR3 protein: CATSRDYSYNEQFF
J gene: TRBJ2-1
V gene: TRBV15
clone size: .
D gene: .

CDR3 DNA: TGTGCCAGCAGCTTAGTCGCGGGCACAGATACGCAGTATTTT
CDR3 protein: CASSLVAGTDTQYF
J gene: TRBJ2-3
V gene: TRBV7-9
clone size: .
D gene: .

CDR3 DNA: TGTGCCAGCAGCGTAGAGGACAGGGACGACTATGGCTACACCTTC
CDR3 protein: CASSVEDRDDYGYTF
J gene: TRBJ1-2
V gene: TRBV9
clone size: .
D gene: TRBD1

CDR3 DNA: TGTGCCAGCAGTTTAATATTCGCGGAGACCCAGTACTTC
CDR3 protein: CASSLIFAETQYF
J gene: TRBJ2-5
V gene: TRBV27
clone size: .
D gene: .

CDR3 DNA: TGTGCCAGCAGCTTAGCACAGCACACCCAAGAGACCCAGTACTTC
CDR3 protein: CASSLAQHTQETQYF
J gene: TRBJ2-5
V gene: TRBV7-7
clone size: .
D gene: .

CDR3 DNA: TGTGCCAGCAGCCCCGACAGAATCTATGGCTACACCTTC
CDR3 protein: CASSPDRIYGYTF
J gene: TRBJ1-2
V gene: TRBV7-9
clone size: .
D gene: .

CDR3 DNA: TGTGCCATCAGTGAATGGCAGATCACAGATACGCAGTATTTT
CDR3 protein: CAISEWQITDTQYF
J gene: TRBJ2-3
V gene: TRBV10-3
clone size: .
D gene: .